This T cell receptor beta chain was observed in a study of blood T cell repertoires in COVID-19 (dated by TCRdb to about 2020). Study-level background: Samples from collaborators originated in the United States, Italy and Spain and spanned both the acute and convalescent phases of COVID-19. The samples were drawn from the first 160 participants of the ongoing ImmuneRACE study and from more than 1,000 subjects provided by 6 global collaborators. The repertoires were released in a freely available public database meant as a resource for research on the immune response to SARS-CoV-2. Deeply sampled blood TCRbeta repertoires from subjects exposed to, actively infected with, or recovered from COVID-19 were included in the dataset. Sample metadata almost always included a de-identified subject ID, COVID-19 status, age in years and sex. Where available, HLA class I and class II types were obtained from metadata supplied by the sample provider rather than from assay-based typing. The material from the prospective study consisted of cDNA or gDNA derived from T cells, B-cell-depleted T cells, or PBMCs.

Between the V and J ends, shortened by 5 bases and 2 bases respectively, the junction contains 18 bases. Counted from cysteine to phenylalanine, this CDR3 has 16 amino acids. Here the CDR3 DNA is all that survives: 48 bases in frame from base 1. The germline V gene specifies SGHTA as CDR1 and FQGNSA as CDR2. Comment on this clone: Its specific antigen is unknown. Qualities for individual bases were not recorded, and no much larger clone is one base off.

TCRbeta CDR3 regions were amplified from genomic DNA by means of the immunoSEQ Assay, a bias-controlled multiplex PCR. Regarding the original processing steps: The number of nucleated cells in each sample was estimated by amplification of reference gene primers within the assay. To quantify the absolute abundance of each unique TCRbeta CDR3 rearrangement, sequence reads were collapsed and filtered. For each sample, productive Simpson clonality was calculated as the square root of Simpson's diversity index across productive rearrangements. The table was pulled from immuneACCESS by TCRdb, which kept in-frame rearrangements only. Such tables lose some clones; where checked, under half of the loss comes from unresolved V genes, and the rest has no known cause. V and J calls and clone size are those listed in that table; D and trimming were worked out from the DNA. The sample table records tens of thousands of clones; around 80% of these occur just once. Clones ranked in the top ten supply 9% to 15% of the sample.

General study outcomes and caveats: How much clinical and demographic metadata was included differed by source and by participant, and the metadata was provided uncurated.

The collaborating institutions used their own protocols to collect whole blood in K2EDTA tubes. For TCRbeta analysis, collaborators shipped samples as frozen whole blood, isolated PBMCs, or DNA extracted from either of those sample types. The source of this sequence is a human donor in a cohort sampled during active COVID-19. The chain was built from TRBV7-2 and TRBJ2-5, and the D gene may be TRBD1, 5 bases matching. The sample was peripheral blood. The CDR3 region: CASSRFSGLGQETQYF. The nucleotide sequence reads TGTGCCAGCAGCCGTTTTTCAGGGTTGGGGCAAGAGACCCAGTACTTC.